These 6 T cell receptor beta chains originate from one sample sequenced in a study of blood T cell repertoires in COVID-19 (dated by TCRdb to between 2020 and 2021). Library preparation employed the immunoSEQ multiplex PCR assay. TCRdb's version of the immuneACCESS table is confined to in-frame rearrangements and falls short of the full clone set. An unresolved V gene accounts for under half of the shortfall where checked; the remainder is of unknown origin. For this sample the table gives approximately 200,000 clones, of which about 88% were detected only once. The ten largest clonotypes hold more than 1.5% of the sample. The sample was peripheral blood. The source of these receptors is a man between 65 and 85 years old with acute or convalescent COVID-19.

V gene TRBV28 combines with J gene TRBJ1-4; 7 bases fit TRBD1. Germline V gene sequence: CDR1 MDHEN, CDR2 SYDVKM. This CDR3 contains 14 residues. The CDR3 DNA follows: TGTTCAACCACTGGCCGGGACAGTAATGAAAAACTGTTTTTT. This translates into CSTTGRDSNEKLFF.

The chain employs TRBV9 and TRBJ1-4, with TRBD1 as a possible D gene (5 bases). Looked up from germline, CDR1 is SGDLS and CDR2 is YYNGEE. The CDR3 has 14 residues. V shed 4 bases and J shed 5 bases, with 12 bases lying between them. The DNA of the CDR3 is TGTGCCAGCAGCCCCTGGGGGGACAATGAAAAACTGTTTTTT. Amino acids: CASSPWGDNEKLFF.

The V gene is TRBV7-9, the J gene TRBJ1-1; no reliable D call. Germline CDR1 SEHNR, CDR2 FQNEAQ (reference sequence). V shed 2 bases and J shed 4 bases, with 8 bases lying between them. This CDR3 region has 13 residues. The CDR3, as DNA: TGTGCCAGCAGCTTACCCCCCGTCACTGAAGCTTTCTTT. Translating gives CASSLPPVTEAFF.

The chain has TRBV30 and TRBJ2-1; no clear D. Trimming cost V 7 bases and J 13 bases, with 20 bases left between them. The length of the CDR3 is 12 residues. Germline CDR1 GTSNPN, CDR2 SVGIG (reference sequence). The chain's CDR3 is CAFSNNRVRQFF. The CDR3 nucleotides read TGTGCCTTTTCTAATAACCGGGTCCGCCAGTTCTTC.

The chain employs TRBV7-9 and TRBJ2-3; 8 nucleotides match TRBD1. V lost 5 bases, J lost 0 bases, and 4 bases stayed unmatched. Germline CDR1 and CDR2: SEHNR and FQNEAQ (reference sequence). The CDR3 consists of 15 residues. CDR3 DNA sequence: TGTGCCAGCAGCGATACAGGGGGGAGCACAGATACGCAGTATTTT. This encodes CASSDTGGSTDTQYF.

This clone was found a few times. The CDR3 reads CASSPRGITEAFF. The CDR3 DNA follows: TGCGCCAGCAGCCCGAGGGGGATCACTGAAGCTTTCTTT. The rearrangement links TRBV5-1 to TRBJ1-1, with a possible D match to TRBD1 (6 bases). This CDR3 is 13 amino acids long. V was pared by 4 bases and J by 4 bases, with 11 bases between. CDR1 and CDR2 (germline): SGHRS, YFSETQ.